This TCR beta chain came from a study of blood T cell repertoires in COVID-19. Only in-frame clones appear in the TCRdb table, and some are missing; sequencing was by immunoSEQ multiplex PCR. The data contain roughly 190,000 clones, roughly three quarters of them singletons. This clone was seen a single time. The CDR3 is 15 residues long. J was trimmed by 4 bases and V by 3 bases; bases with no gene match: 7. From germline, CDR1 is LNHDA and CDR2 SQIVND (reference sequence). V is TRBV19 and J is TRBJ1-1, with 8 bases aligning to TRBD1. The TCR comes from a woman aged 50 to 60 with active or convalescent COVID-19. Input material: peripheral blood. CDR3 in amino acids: CASSIPQGAPTEAFF. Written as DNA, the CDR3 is TGTGCCAGTAGTATCCCCCAGGGGGCGCCCACTGAAGCTTTCTTT.